The sample holds a few counts of the clone carrying this TCR beta chain. Germline V gene lookup returns CDR1 SGHNT and CDR2 YYREEE (reference sequence). The CDR3 has 16 amino acids. The trim removed 4 bases at V and 1 base at J, leaving 9 bases unmatched. The protocol was immunoSEQ multiplex PCR, while the TCRdb copy is restricted to in-frame clones and leaves out a portion. Of more than 70,000 clones listed, roughly 96% were seen once; the top ten hold approximately 0.2%. The sample is drawn from a study of technical replicates of blood from a few donors. The chain joins TRBV5-4 to TRBJ1-1; 8 positions match TRBD1. The material sequenced was T cells isolated from PBMCs. This TCR was sampled from a human donor in good health. CDR3 in amino acids: CASSPIPGQENTEAFF. As DNA, the CDR3 is TGTGCCAGCAGCCCAATACCGGGACAGGAGAACACTGAAGCTTTCTTT.